Below, 27 T cell receptor beta chains from the same sample are listed, as sequenced in a study of T cells in Graves' hyperthyroidism and ophthalmopathy. RNA transcripts served as the template for amplifying TCR beta CDR3 regions. The study used the HTBI primer set for a first-round RT-PCR of the TCR CDR3. TCRdb independently ran MiXCR on the multiplex PCR reads; one entry per CDR3 protein. The sample includes approximately 590,000 distinct CDR3 sequences, 15% to 18% seen only once; the top ten take approximately 7.4%. Sequencing was carried out using blood. The receptor source for this set is a woman aged 30 to 39 with Graves' hyperthyroidism.

The chain links TRBV20-1 to TRBJ2-5; TRBD1 or TRBD2 may be the D gene (5 bases each). V was trimmed by 2 bases and J by 4 bases, leaving 17 bases between them. The germline gives CDR1 DFQATT, CDR2 SNEGSKA (reference sequence). The CDR3 runs 15 residues. CDR3 region: CSARPLAGAGETQYF. CDR3 bases: TGCAGTGCTAGACCCTTAGCCGGGGCGGGAGAGACCCAGTACTTC.

As to this clonotype: A much larger clone differs by one base, so this may be a read error. CDR3 in amino acids: CASRHAGTSSGVRQCF. The DNA for the CDR3 is TGCGCCAGCAGACACGCCGGGACTAGCTCCGGGGTCCGGCAGTGCTTC. This chain uses TRBV5-1 with TRBJ2-1; 9 nucleotides align to TRBD2. CDR1 is SGHRS and CDR2 is YFSETQ in the germline V gene. This CDR3 spans 16 amino acids.

This clonotype was observed at least ten times. The rearrangement links TRBV11-2 to TRBJ2-7; D unresolved. Trimming took off 4 bases at V and 3 bases at J, with 7 bases between the two ends. There are 12 residues in the CDR3. Germline CDR1 reads SGHAT; CDR2 reads FQNNGV. As DNA, the CDR3 is TGTGCCAGCAGCTCGTCCCTCTACGAGCAGTACTTC. This sequence encodes CASSSSLYEQYF.

This clonotype occurred a few times. The gene calls are TRBV6-5 and TRBJ1-5; no clear D. The germline gives CDR1 MNHEY, CDR2 SVGAGI. The CDR3 is 15 amino acids. The V end was cut by 2 bases, the J end by 0 bases, with 8 bases between. Written as DNA, the CDR3 is TGTGCCAGCAGTTACATTAAGAATAGCAATCAGCCCCAGCATTTT. This encodes CASSYIKNSNQPQHF.

For the CDR3, the DNA is TGCGCCAGCAGCGTCGGGACAGGGAACACCGGGGAGCTGTTTTTT. It is translated as CASSVGTGNTGELFF. V and J are TRBV4-1 and TRBJ2-2; 8 bases match TRBD1. The CDR3 length is 15 residues. The J segment lost 1 base and the V segment lost 5 bases, leaving 3 bases of the junction unmatched. Germline V gene data show CDR1 as MGHRA and CDR2 as YSYEKL.

This clonotype was observed at least ten times. The rearrangement joins TRBV12-3 or TRBV12-4 to TRBJ1-5; D remains ambiguous. This CDR3 comprises 14 residues. V was clipped by 2 bases and J by 7 bases, with 12 bases between them. As DNA, the CDR3 is TGTGCCAGCAGTTTATCGGGAGCAAGGCAGCCCCAGCATTTT. This translates into CASSLSGARQPQHF.

This clonotype was counted many times. The chain uses TRBV15 and TRBJ2-1, with 10 bases aligning to TRBD2. The CDR3 loop spans 15 amino acids. Per the germline V gene, CDR1 is LNHNV and CDR2 is YYDKDF (reference sequence). The ends lost 4 bases at V and 4 bases at J; junction bases unmatched: 4. DNA of the CDR3: TGTGCCACCAGCACGAGGACTAGCGGATACAATGAGCAGTTCTTC. Translated: CATSTRTSGYNEQFF. The complete variable domain, with remaining parts taken from reference TRBV15 and TRBJ2-1, reads DAMVIQNPRYQVTQFGKPVTLSCSQTLNHNVMYWYQQKSSQAPKLLFHYYDKDFNNEADTPDNFQSRRPNTSFCFLDIRSPGLGDTAMYLCATSTRTSGYNEQFFGPGTRLTVL.

In its sample, this clonotype was seen many times. V is TRBV29-1 and J is TRBJ2-5, with 8 bases identical to TRBD1. V was pared by 5 bases and J by 3 bases, with 23 bases of the junction left unmatched. Looked up from germline, CDR1 is SQVTM and CDR2 is ANQGSEA. The CDR3 has 19 amino acids. CDR3: CSVKRPGVMEDRVEETQYF. The CDR3 coding sequence is TGCAGCGTTAAACGCCCGGGCGTTATGGAGGACAGGGTGGAAGAGACCCAGTACTTC.

Details on this clonotype: With a much larger clone just one base away, this may be a read error. Because the CDR3 is missing its conserved closing phenylalanine or tryptophan, this is likely a read error. The chain combines TRBV20-1 with TRBJ2-5; perhaps TRBD2 as D (5 bases). Germline CDR1 DFQATT, CDR2 SNEGSKA (reference sequence). CDR3 length equals 14 residues. V was trimmed by 6 bases and J by 3 bases, leaving 17 bases between them. The CDR3 spells CSATPRVFEETQYS. The CDR3 DNA sequence: TGCAGTGCAACGCCGAGGGTGTTCGAAGAGACCCAGTACTCC.

This clonotype was detected ten times or more. The genes are TRBV20-1 and TRBJ1-1; D perhaps matches TRBD1 (5 bases). The length of the CDR3 is 14 residues. With 0 bases removed from V and 4 bases from J, the gap between germline ends came to 12 bases. Germline assignment: CDR1 DFQATT and CDR2 SNEGSKA (reference sequence). CDR3 DNA sequence: TGCAGTGCTAGAGAAGGTCAGGGAGGCACTGAAGCTTTCTTT. Residues: CSAREGQGGTEAFF.

This clonotype was seen repeatedly, ten times or more. V is TRBV20-1 and J is TRBJ1-4; 8 bases are a match to TRBD1. The CDR3 has 16 amino acids. The germline V gene has CDR1 DFQATT and CDR2 SNEGSKA (reference sequence). V was clipped by 6 bases and J by 0 bases; unmatched bases: 9. The chain's CDR3 is CSAKGTGPSTNEKLFF. Written as DNA, the CDR3 is TGCAGTGCGAAGGGGACAGGACCATCAACTAATGAAAAACTGTTTTTT.

This clonotype came up many times. The chain recombines TRBV11-2 with TRBJ2-1, with a weak D call TRBD1 (6 bases). Germline-derived CDR1 and CDR2 are SGHAT and FQNNGV. The CDR3 has 15 residues. V lost 0 bases and J lost 3, with 9 bases in between. CDR3 amino acids: CASSLEQGFYNEQFF. The CDR3 bases are TGTGCCAGCAGCTTAGAGCAGGGGTTCTACAATGAGCAGTTCTTC.

This chain links TRBV25-1 with TRBJ2-2; TRBD2 agrees at 7 bases. This CDR3 has 15 amino acids. CDR1 and CDR2 (germline): MGHDK, SYGVNS. V lost 9 bases to trimming and J lost 0 bases; unmatched junction nucleotides: 7. The CDR3 reads CARNPGLTNTGELFF. Written as DNA, the CDR3 is TGTGCCAGAAATCCGGGACTAACGAACACCGGGGAGCTGTTTTTT.

This chain links TRBV6-1 with TRBJ2-7; D is possibly TRBD2 (6 bases). Per the germline V gene, CDR1 is MNHNS and CDR2 is SASEGT. Trimming pared 2 bases from V and 2 bases from J, leaving 13 bases between. CDR3 size: 15 residues. The chain's CDR3 is CASSEPRAGPYEQYF. DNA for the CDR3: TGTGCCAGCAGTGAACCCCGGGCGGGACCCTACGAGCAGTACTTC.

This clonotype was picked up a small number of times. A read error may be the cause here, since a much bigger clone is one base away. This rearrangement joins TRBV20-1 to TRBJ2-7; no clear D gene. Germline lookup yields CDR1 DFQATT and CDR2 SNEGSKA (reference sequence). CDR3 length equals 13 residues. Trimming removed 2 bases from V and 0 bases from J, with 8 bases in between. The DNA for the CDR3 is TGCAGTGCTAGAAGGACGAACTCCTACGAGCAGTACTTC. The encoded protein is CSARRTNSYEQYF.

This clonotype was detected ten times or more. In DNA form, the CDR3 reads TGCAGTGCTAGGGTATGGTCCCACGAGCAGTACTTC. This encodes CSARVWSHEQYF. This chain connects TRBV20-1 to TRBJ2-7, with unresolved D. Trimming took 3 bases from V and 5 from J, leaving 11 bases between them. The germline gives CDR1 DFQATT, CDR2 SNEGSKA (reference sequence). CDR3 length: 12 amino acids.

This clonotype was observed many times. The chain carries TRBV30 and TRBJ2-1; TRBD2 matches at 11 bases. This CDR3 is 19 amino acids long. Germline lookup yields CDR1 GTSNPN and CDR2 SVGIG (reference sequence). V gave up 3 bases and J gave up 0 bases; unmatched junction bases: 13. The CDR3 protein is CAWSLITSGGISSYNEQFF. CDR3 sequence (DNA): TGTGCCTGGAGCCTAATTACTAGCGGGGGAATAAGCTCCTACAATGAGCAGTTCTTC.

The chain employs TRBV7-3 and TRBJ2-1; TRBD2 aligns across 16 bases. V was clipped by 5 bases and J by 9 bases; unmatched bases: 4. The CDR3 consists of 15 residues. Germline lookup yields CDR1 SGHTA and CDR2 FQGTGA. CDR3 nucleotide sequence: TGTGCCAGCAGCCCGGGACTAGCGGGAGGGGGTGAGCAGTTCTTC. Translation: CASSPGLAGGGEQFF. The variable domain in full, with the rest retrieved from reference TRBV7-3 and TRBJ2-1, is GAGVSQTPSNKVTEKGKYVELRCDPISGHTALYWYRQSLGQGPEFLIYFQGTGAADDSGLPNDRFFAVRPEGSVSTLKIQRTERGDSAVYLCASSPGLAGGGEQFFGPGTRLTVL.

The chain links TRBV4-2 to TRBJ1-5; tentatively, D is TRBD1 (5 bases). CDR1 is LGHNA and CDR2 is YNFKEQ in the germline V gene. The CDR3 contains 16 residues. V was shortened by 1 base and J by 7 bases, with 17 bases between the two germline ends. The CDR3 sequence is CASSQAVYRDGQPQHF. CDR3 bases: TGTGCCAGCAGCCAAGCTGTTTATAGGGACGGACAGCCCCAGCATTTT.

Comment on this clonotype: A much larger clone is a single base away; this may be a read error. This chain connects TRBV24-1 to TRBJ2-7; 8 nucleotides align to TRBD1. Germline lookup yields CDR1 KGHDR and CDR2 SFDVKD. CDR3 length: 13 amino acids. V shed 9 bases, J shed 3 bases, and the junction held 6 bases outside the gene matches. The CDR3: CATQGGQGYEQYF. DNA of the CDR3: TGTGCCACCCAGGGAGGACAGGGCTACGAGCAGTACTTC.

V and J are TRBV7-9 and TRBJ2-3; possible D gene TRBD1, 6 bases. The CDR3 has 16 amino acids. CDR1 is SEHNR and CDR2 is FQNEAQ in the germline V gene (reference sequence). Trimming took off 3 bases at V and 2 bases at J, with 15 bases between the two ends. CDR3 nucleotide sequence: TGTGCCAGCAGCTTGGACAGTGGGGCCACCACAGATACGCAGTATTTT. Translation: CASSLDSGATTDTQYF.

This clonotype was picked up many times. This chain links TRBV30 with TRBJ2-1; D unclear. Per germline, CDR1 GTSNPN and CDR2 SVGIG (reference sequence). Deletions cut 4 bases from V and 4 bases from J, with 14 bases between. The CDR3 is 14 amino acids. CDR3 protein: CAWISQRRYNEQFF. The CDR3 bases are TGTGCCTGGATAAGTCAGCGACGTTACAATGAGCAGTTCTTC.

The table lists this clonotype with many counts. The chain recombines TRBV6-1 with TRBJ2-1; D unresolved. Between the trimmed V and J ends, which lost 5 bases and 6 bases, there was a span of 14 bases. The CDR3 consists of 14 residues. CDR1 and CDR2 (germline): MNHNS, SASEGT. The CDR3 DNA is TGTGCCAGCAGTTACAGTGATTCACTCAATGAGCAGTTCTTC. Translating gives CASSYSDSLNEQFF.

As regards this clonotype: This may come from a read error, since a much larger clone is one base off. The chain recombines TRBV29-1 with TRBJ2-3; no clear D gene. CDR1 is SQVTM and CDR2 is ANQGSEA in the germline V gene. The CDR3 is made up of 12 amino acids. V was shortened by 7 bases and J by 0 bases, with 8 bases between the two germline ends. CDR3 in DNA: TGCAGCGCTGTGGCCAGCACAGATACGCAGTATTTT. Its protein is CSAVASTDTQYF.

This clonotype was seen repeatedly, ten times or more. V is TRBV29-1 and J is TRBJ1-2; D gene ambiguous. CDR1 SQVTM and CDR2 ANQGSEA come from the germline V gene. The CDR3 sequence is 11 residues long. Trimming stripped 4 bases from V and 6 bases from J, with 9 bases between. This chain's CDR3 is CSVVGEDGYTF. Written as DNA, the CDR3 is TGCAGCGTTGTAGGCGAGGATGGCTACACCTTC.

This clonotype was detected ten times or more. The gene calls are TRBV2 and TRBJ1-4; 7 nucleotides line up with TRBD1. CDR1 is SNHLY, CDR2 FYNNEI, per germline. The CDR3 consists of 15 residues. Losses at the gene ends were 5 bases for V and 4 bases for J; bases not matched to a gene: 7. This CDR3 is CASSFPGTDNEKLFF. CDR3 DNA: TGTGCCAGCAGTTTTCCCGGGACAGATAATGAAAAACTGTTTTTT.

The sample holds many counts of this clonotype. The chain links TRBV7-3 to TRBJ2-1; D ambiguous. This CDR3 spans 15 amino acids. Germline V gives CDR1 SGHTA, CDR2 FQGTGA. The V and J ends lost 4 bases and 9 bases respectively, with 19 bases between them. DNA for the CDR3: TGTGCCAGCAGCTATGGCGGCCAGCTTGACGGTGAGCAGTTCTTC. It codes for CASSYGGQLDGEQFF.